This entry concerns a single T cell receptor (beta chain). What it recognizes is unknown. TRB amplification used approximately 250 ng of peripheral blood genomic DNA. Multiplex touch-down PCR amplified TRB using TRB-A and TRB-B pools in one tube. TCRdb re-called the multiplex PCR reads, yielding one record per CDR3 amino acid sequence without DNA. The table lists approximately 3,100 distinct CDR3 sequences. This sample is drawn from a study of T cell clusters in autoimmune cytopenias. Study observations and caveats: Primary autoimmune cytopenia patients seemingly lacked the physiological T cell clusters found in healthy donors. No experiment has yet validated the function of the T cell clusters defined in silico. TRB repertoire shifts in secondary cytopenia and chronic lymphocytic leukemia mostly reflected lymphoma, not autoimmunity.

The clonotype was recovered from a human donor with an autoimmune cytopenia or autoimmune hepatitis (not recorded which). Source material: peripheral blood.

The CDR3 spells CASTTTGGLNTEAFF. V gene TRBV12-3 or TRBV12-4 combines with J gene TRBJ1-1; TCRdb names TRBD1, which stays unverified in the absence of DNA. The CDR3 is made up of 15 amino acids.